This T cell receptor beta chain came from a study of OX40 agonist ivuxolimab in advanced cancers. Study-wide background: Each dose-escalation patient presented with hepatocellular carcinoma, melanoma, renal cell or head and neck cancer. Therapy given before enrollment (anti-PD-1, anti-PD-L1 or anti-CTLA-4) was allowed, and 40% had some.

Using immunoSEQ multiplex PCR, the repertoire was profiled, and TCRdb retains in-frame clones only, with some absent. The profile shows some 83,000 clones, just over 85% of them singletons. With baseline, cycle 4 day 1, and cycle 7 day 1 as timepoints, blood was sampled. Study findings and constraints: At 0.1 to 3.0 mg/kg, clonal expansion of CD4+ and CD8+ blood T cells had occurred by week 6.

On this clone: Its antigen is not known.

Trimming removed 3 bases at V and 2 bases at J, with 17 bases between. The germline V gene has CDR1 LGHNA and CDR2 YNFKEQ. The CDR3 runs to 17 residues. Specimen: CD4+ or CD8+ T cells sorted from blood, collected in a trial of the OX40 agonist ivuxolimab. The sequence derives from an adult with an advanced solid tumor such as melanoma, head and neck, liver or kidney cancer. This chain connects TRBV4-2 to TRBJ1-5; a possible D gene is TRBD1 (6 bases). The CDR3 DNA reads TGTGCCAGCAGCCAGGTAAGCCGGACAGCGGGCAATCAGCCCCAGCATTTT. Translation gives CASSQVSRTAGNQPQHF.